The present TCR beta chain was sequenced within a study of cytomegalovirus exposure and HLA in healthy donors. General study findings and limits: Later work found that TCR association rates differed between HLA loci; DRB1 had the most and HLA-C the fewest. Excluded: some indistinguishable V segments such as TRBV6-2 and TRBV6-3.

About this clone: Its antigen is not identified.

The primer mix had 60 Vbeta and 13 Jbeta primers. Sequencing was performed with immunoSEQ multiplex PCR; in TCRdb, only in-frame clones are kept and a portion is missing. Found here are around 190,000 clones, roughly 80% of them singletons; the top ten hold about 2.8%. The ends lost 2 bases at V and 0 bases at J; junction bases unmatched: 4. This CDR3 contains 16 residues. Looked up from germline, CDR1 is LNHDA and CDR2 is SQIVND (reference sequence). The donors were healthy bone marrow donors. The TCR originated in a woman aged 25 to 39 in good health and CMV-seronegative. Sequenced material: PBMCs. The chain links TRBV19 to TRBJ2-3; 8 bases align to TRBD1. CDR3 bases: TGTGCCAGTAGTATATGGGGGACAGGAAGCACAGATACGCAGTATTTT. Protein product: CASSIWGTGSTDTQYF.